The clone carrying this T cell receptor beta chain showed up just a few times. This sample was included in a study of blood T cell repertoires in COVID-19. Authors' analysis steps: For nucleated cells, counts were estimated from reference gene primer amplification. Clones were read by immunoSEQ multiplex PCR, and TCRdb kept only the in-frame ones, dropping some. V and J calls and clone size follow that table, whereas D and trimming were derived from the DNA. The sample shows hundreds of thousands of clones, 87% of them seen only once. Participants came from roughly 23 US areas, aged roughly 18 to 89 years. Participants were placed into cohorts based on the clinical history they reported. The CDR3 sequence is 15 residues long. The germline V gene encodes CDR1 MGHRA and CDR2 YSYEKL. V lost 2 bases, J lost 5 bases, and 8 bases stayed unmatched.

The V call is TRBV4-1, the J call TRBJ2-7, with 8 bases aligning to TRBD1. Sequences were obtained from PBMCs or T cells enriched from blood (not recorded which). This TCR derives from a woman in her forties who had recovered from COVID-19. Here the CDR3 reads CASSQPRQGRNEQYF. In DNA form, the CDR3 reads TGCGCCAGCAGCCAACCGCGACAGGGGAGGAACGAGCAGTACTTC.